This entry features one TCR beta chain sequence. This entry comes from a study of shared T cell receptors in the human thymus. With 5 bases clipped from V and 0 bases from J, the junction kept 4 bases outside the gene matches. Germline CDR1 MNHEY, CDR2 SMNVEV (reference sequence). There are 15 residues in the CDR3. The table came from immunoSEQ multiplex PCR; TCRdb's copy has only in-frame clones and leaves some out. This sample has hundreds of thousands of clones, with around nine tenths found just once. The same sample was also studied in work on human thymus T cells.

Sequencing was performed on thymocytes. V is TRBV27 and J is TRBJ2-4; 7 bases are a match to TRBD2. This receptor was taken from a boy under three years old with a congenital heart defect. The CDR3 nucleotides are TGTGCCAGCAGTCCCGGGGGGTTAGCCAAAAACATTCAGTACTTC. It is translated as CASSPGGLAKNIQYF.